Shown below are 25 T cell receptor beta chains from a single sample sequenced in a study of T-cell memory formation after mild COVID-19. From the 5' RACE reads, TCRdb called clonotypes with MiXCR, one entry per CDR3 protein. The sample holds 250,000 to 350,000 distinct CDR3 sequences, approximately 19% seen once. The sequenced sample consisted of PBMCs or a T cell subset sorted from them (not recorded which). These receptors were collected from a man between 18 and 35 years old who had mild COVID-19 (a few samples of this study predate the infection). Cell type and time point are not known.

V is TRBV4-3 and J is TRBJ2-1; D could derive from TRBD1 or TRBD2 (7 bases each). This CDR3 is 16 amino acids long. CDR1 and CDR2 from the germline V gene are LGHNA and YSLEER. V was cut by 0 bases and J by 8 bases, with 17 bases left in between. CDR3 in DNA: TGCGCCAGCAGCCAAGATGTGCCAGGGGGGGGTGATGAGCAGTTCTTC. Its translation is CASSQDVPGGGDEQFF.

This clonotype was recorded a few times. The rearrangement uses TRBV29-1 and TRBJ2-7, with 7 nucleotides matching TRBD2. The CDR3 length is 12 residues. Germline lookup yields CDR1 SQVTM and CDR2 ANQGSEA. Trimming took 4 bases from V and 4 from J; bases not matched to a gene: 4. In DNA form, the CDR3 reads TGCAGCGTTGGGGAGGGGAGGTACGAGCAGTACTTC. Protein product: CSVGEGRYEQYF.

The chain recombines TRBV6-2 or TRBV6-3 with TRBJ2-5; D gene unclear. V lost 10 bases and J lost 5, with 11 bases in between. The CDR3 sequence is 11 residues long. Germline CDR1 is MNHEY and CDR2 is SVGEGT. The CDR3: CAIGRTETQYF. The CDR3 nucleotides read TGTGCCATCGGACGGACGGAGACCCAGTACTTC.

This clonotype has just a few counts. The V call is TRBV5-5, the J call TRBJ2-5; TRBD1 is a possible D gene (5 bases). Trimming pared 0 bases from V and 3 bases from J, leaving 9 bases between. Per germline, CDR1 SGHKS and CDR2 YYEKEE (reference sequence). The CDR3 is made up of 14 amino acids. The CDR3 sequence: CASSLGQFKETQYF. Here the CDR3 DNA reads TGTGCCAGCAGCTTGGGACAGTTTAAAGAGACCCAGTACTTC. The variable domain in full, with the rest retrieved from reference TRBV5-5 and TRBJ2-5, is DAGVTQSPTHLIKTRGQQVTLRCSPISGHKSVSWYQQVLGQGPQFIFQYYEKEERGRGNFPDRFSARQFPNYSSELNVNALLLGDSALYLCASSLGQFKETQYFGPGTRLLVL.

This clonotype has just a few counts. This sequence joins TRBV7-9 and TRBJ2-6, with D uncertain. Per the germline V gene, CDR1 is SEHNR and CDR2 is FQNEAQ (reference sequence). The CDR3 is made up of 14 amino acids. The V and J ends lost 3 bases and 2 bases respectively, with 5 bases between them. The CDR3 sequence: CASSFNTGANVLTF. CDR3 coding DNA: TGTGCCAGCAGCTTTAATACTGGGGCCAACGTCCTGACTTTC.

Details on this clonotype: A read error may produce the germline difference seen at one junction end. This chain connects TRBV5-1 to TRBJ2-4; 9 nucleotides line up with TRBD1. Looked up from germline, CDR1 is SGHRS and CDR2 is YFSETQ. This CDR3 has 13 residues. In DNA form, the CDR3 reads TGCGCCAGCGGCACAGGGGGCTATGACATTAAGTACTTC. Translation gives CASGTGGYDIKYF.

The genes are TRBV12-3 or TRBV12-4 and TRBJ2-7; 12 bases are shared with TRBD2. The CDR3 is 14 residues long. The ends lost 6 bases at V and 4 bases at J; junction bases unmatched: 4. CDR3 region: CASRLTSGSYEQYF. The CDR3 coding sequence is TGTGCCAGCAGGCTGACTAGCGGGAGTTACGAGCAGTACTTC.

This clonotype was observed a handful of times. The chain couples TRBV12-3 or TRBV12-4 to TRBJ2-2; 7 bases align to TRBD1. The CDR3 totals 16 residues. The ends lost 7 bases at V and 4 bases at J; junction bases unmatched: 12. DNA for the CDR3: TGTGCCAGCACCCAAAGACAGGGAGTCGGCACCGGGGAGCTGTTTTTT. Protein product: CASTQRQGVGTGELFF.

This chain links TRBV29-1 with TRBJ2-3; D may be TRBD1 (6 bases). The CDR3 loop spans 13 amino acids. Trimming cost V 7 bases and J 4 bases, with 15 bases left between them. CDR1 is SQVTM, CDR2 ANQGSEA, per germline. The CDR3 region is CSALRTAADTQYF. The CDR3 coding sequence is TGCAGCGCCTTACGGACAGCAGCAGATACGCAGTATTTT.

This clonotype was found a few times. The chain uses TRBV7-9 and TRBJ2-3; unclear D gene. The CDR3 runs to 16 residues. Germline CDR1 and CDR2: SEHNR and FQNEAQ (reference sequence). Trimming took off 1 base at V and 5 bases at J, with 16 bases between the two ends. The CDR3 nucleotides read TGTGCCAGCAGCTTAGGGGTGATGGTAGCAGGAGATACGCAGTATTTT. This sequence encodes CASSLGVMVAGDTQYF. The full variable domain, completed using reference TRBV7-9 and TRBJ2-3, is DTGVSQNPRHKITKRGQNVTFRCDPISEHNRLYWYRQTLGQGPEFLTYFQNEAQLEKSRLLSDRFSAERPKGSFSTLEIQRTEQGDSAMYLCASSLGVMVAGDTQYFGPGTRLTVL.

The chain combines TRBV4-1 with TRBJ2-5; D unclear. The CDR3 has 15 amino acids. Germline CDR1 is MGHRA and CDR2 is YSYEKL. V was clipped by 7 bases and J by 0 bases, with 15 bases between them. CDR3 bases: TGCGCCAGCATTGGCACAGCGAAGGACCAAGAGACCCAGTACTTC. Protein: CASIGTAKDQETQYF.

The chain recombines TRBV12-3 or TRBV12-4 with TRBJ2-5, with a weak D call TRBD2 (6 bases). This CDR3 has 16 residues. Trimming took off 0 bases at V and 2 bases at J, with 13 bases between the two ends. The DNA for the CDR3 is TGTGCCAGCAGTTTAGCGGGGGGTGGAAGACAAGAGACCCAGTACTTC. Amino acids: CASSLAGGGRQETQYF.

CDR3 loop: CASSMDSYEQYV. The CDR3 DNA is TGTGCCAGCAGCATGGATTCCTACGAGCAGTACGTC. V usage is TRBV28 and J usage is TRBJ2-7; D is undetermined. The germline V gene has CDR1 MDHEN and CDR2 SYDVKM. The V end lost 6 bases, the J end lost 1 base, and 7 bases lay between the germline ends. There are 12 residues in the CDR3.

This clonotype occurred a few times. The gene calls are TRBV6-5 and TRBJ2-1, with a possible D match to TRBD1 (5 bases). Germline V lookup: CDR1 MNHEY, CDR2 SVGAGI. V lost 5 bases, J lost 9 bases, and 11 bases lay in between. This CDR3 is built from 12 residues. The CDR3 DNA sequence: TGTGCCAGCAGTCCGCAGGGAACTGAGCAGTTCTTC. It specifies CASSPQGTEQFF.

This chain uses TRBV19 with TRBJ2-2; tentatively, D is TRBD1 (5 bases). The CDR3 runs 12 residues. Germline V gene data show CDR1 as LNHDA and CDR2 as SQIVND (reference sequence). Trimming stripped 6 bases from V and 6 bases from J, with 8 bases between. The DNA of the CDR3 is TGTGCCAGTAGGCCAGGGCCCGGGGAGCTGTTTTTT. Its protein is CASRPGPGELFF.

V gene TRBV29-1 combines with J gene TRBJ1-2; D unresolved. Germline CDR1 is SQVTM and CDR2 is ANQGSEA. The CDR3 is made up of 13 amino acids. Trimming took 3 bases from V and 8 from J, leaving 16 bases between them. This CDR3 is CSVEPTSGRGYTF. CDR3 nucleotides: TGCAGCGTTGAGCCGACATCGGGTAGGGGCTACACCTTC.

This clonotype was seen only a few times. V usage is TRBV19 and J usage is TRBJ2-3; 8 nucleotides agree with TRBD2. Germline values: CDR1 LNHDA, CDR2 SQIVND (reference sequence). The CDR3 is made up of 18 amino acids. V lost 5 bases and J lost 6; bases outside the gene matches: 19. DNA for the CDR3: TGTGCCAGTAGTTTCGGGCTCTCGCGGGGGGTCCGTAGGGATACGCAGTATTTT. Encoded protein: CASSFGLSRGVRRDTQYF.

This clonotype was recorded many times. The rearrangement joins TRBV7-2 to TRBJ2-1; no reliable D call. Germline values: CDR1 SGHTA, CDR2 FQGNSA. V gave up 1 base and J gave up 6 bases, with 4 bases separating them. This CDR3 is 12 amino acids long. For the CDR3, the DNA is TGTGCCAGCAGCTTAGGGACCAATGAGCAGTTCTTC. Its translation is CASSLGTNEQFF. The entire variable domain, with the rest obtained from reference TRBV7-2 and TRBJ2-1, is as follows: GAGVSQSPSNKVTEKGKDVELRCDPISGHTALYWYRQSLGQGLEFLIYFQGNSAPDKSGLPSDRFSAERTGGSVSTLTIQRTQQEDSAVYLCASSLGTNEQFFGPGTRLTVL.

The gene calls are TRBV7-9 and TRBJ2-7; possibly TRBD1 for D (5 bases). V lost 5 bases and J 0 bases, leaving 11 bases between the germline ends. There are 14 residues in the CDR3. Germline-derived CDR1 and CDR2 are SEHNR and FQNEAQ (reference sequence). The CDR3, as DNA: TGTGCCAGCAGCCTGACAGAAAGCTCCTACGAGCAGTACGTC. Residues: CASSLTESSYEQYV.

The V gene is TRBV19, the J gene TRBJ1-5; TRBD1 matches 7 bases. CDR3 size: 14 residues. The germline CDR1 and CDR2 sequences are LNHDA and SQIVND (reference sequence). V shed 6 bases, J shed 4 bases, and the junction held 6 bases outside the gene matches. The CDR3 DNA sequence: TGTGCCAGTAGCCCGGGACAGCGAAATCAGCCCCAGCATTTT. Its protein product is CASSPGQRNQPQHF.

The V gene is TRBV5-1, the J gene TRBJ1-3; TRBD1 matches at 8 bases. Germline V CDR1 and CDR2: SGHRS, YFSETQ. Losses at the gene ends were 3 bases for V and 0 bases for J; bases not matched to a gene: 5. This CDR3 is 16 amino acids long. In DNA form, the CDR3 reads TGCGCCAGCAGCTATGGACAGGGACGCTCTGGAAACACCATATATTTT. It translates to CASSYGQGRSGNTIYF.

The rearrangement joins TRBV4-1 to TRBJ2-3; possible D gene TRBD2, 6 bases. V was shortened by 0 bases and J by 1 base, with 11 bases between the two germline ends. The CDR3 contains 16 residues. CDR1 is MGHRA, CDR2 YSYEKL, per germline. This chain's CDR3 is CASSQEWASGTDTQYF. DNA of the CDR3: TGCGCCAGCAGCCAAGAGTGGGCTAGCGGCACAGATACGCAGTATTTT.

In its sample, this clonotype was seen many times. The rearrangement uses TRBV11-3 and TRBJ2-3; D remains ambiguous. Trimming shortened V by 7 bases and J by 0 bases, and 5 bases separated the two germline ends. CDR1 and CDR2 (germline): SGHNT, YENEEA. The CDR3 has 12 residues. CDR3 sequence reads: CASKGSTDTQYF. The CDR3, as DNA: TGTGCCAGCAAGGGCAGCACAGATACGCAGTATTTT.

This clonotype has only a few counts. This chain links TRBV3-1 with TRBJ1-1, with 9 bases lining up with TRBD1. The germline gives CDR1 LGHDT, CDR2 YNNKEL (reference sequence). This CDR3 is built from 16 residues. V shed 0 bases and J 6 bases; nucleotides not matched to a gene: 8. CDR3 residues: CASSQDGGQGTAEAFF. CDR3 sequence (DNA): TGTGCCAGCAGCCAAGATGGGGGACAGGGAACAGCTGAAGCTTTCTTT.

This clonotype was counted between two and nine times. The V call is TRBV10-3, the J call TRBJ2-7, with unresolved D. The CDR3 loop spans 12 amino acids. Trimming removed 6 bases from V and 0 bases from J, with 6 bases in between. The germline V gene encodes CDR1 ENHRY and CDR2 SYGVKD. The CDR3 region has the DNA TGTGCCATCAGGACTGACTCCTACGAGCAGTACTTC. It specifies CAIRTDSYEQYF.